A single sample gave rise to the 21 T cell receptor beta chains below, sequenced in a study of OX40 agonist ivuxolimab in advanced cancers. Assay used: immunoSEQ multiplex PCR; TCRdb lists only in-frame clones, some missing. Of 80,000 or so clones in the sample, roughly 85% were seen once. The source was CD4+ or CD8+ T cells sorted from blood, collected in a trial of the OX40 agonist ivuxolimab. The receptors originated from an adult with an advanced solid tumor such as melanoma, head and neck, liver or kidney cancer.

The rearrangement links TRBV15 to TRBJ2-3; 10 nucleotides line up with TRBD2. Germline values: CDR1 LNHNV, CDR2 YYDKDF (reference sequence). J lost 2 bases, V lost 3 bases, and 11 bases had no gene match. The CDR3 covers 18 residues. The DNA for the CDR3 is TGTGCCACCAGCAGTCTTGCACTAGCGGGGCCATACACAGATACGCAGTATTTT. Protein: CATSSLALAGPYTDTQYF.

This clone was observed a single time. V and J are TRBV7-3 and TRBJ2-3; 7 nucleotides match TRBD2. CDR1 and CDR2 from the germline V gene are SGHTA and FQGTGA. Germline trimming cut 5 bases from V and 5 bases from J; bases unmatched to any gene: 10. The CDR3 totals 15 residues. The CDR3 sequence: CASSNPGRSGDTQYF. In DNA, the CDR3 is TGTGCCAGCAGCAATCCCGGGAGGTCCGGAGATACGCAGTATTTT.

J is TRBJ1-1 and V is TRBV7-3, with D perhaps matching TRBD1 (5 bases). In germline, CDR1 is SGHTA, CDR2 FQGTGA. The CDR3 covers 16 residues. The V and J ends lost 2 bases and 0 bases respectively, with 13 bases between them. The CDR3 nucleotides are TGTGCCAGCAGCTTATTTGGGCGGGGCCTGAACACTGAAGCTTTCTTT. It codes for CASSLFGRGLNTEAFF.

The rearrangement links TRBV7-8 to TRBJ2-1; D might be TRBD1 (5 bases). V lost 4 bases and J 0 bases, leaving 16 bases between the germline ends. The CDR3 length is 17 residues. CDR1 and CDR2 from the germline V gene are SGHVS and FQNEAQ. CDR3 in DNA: TGTGCCAGCAGCTGGAGAGAAGGGGCTAGCTCCTACAATGAGCAGTTCTTC. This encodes CASSWREGASSYNEQFF.

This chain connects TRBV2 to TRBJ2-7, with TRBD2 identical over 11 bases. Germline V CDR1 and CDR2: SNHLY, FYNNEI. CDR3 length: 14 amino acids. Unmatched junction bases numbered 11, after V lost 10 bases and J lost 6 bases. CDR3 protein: CATYSGRAGGEQYF. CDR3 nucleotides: TGTGCCACCTATAGCGGGAGGGCCGGTGGCGAGCAGTACTTC.

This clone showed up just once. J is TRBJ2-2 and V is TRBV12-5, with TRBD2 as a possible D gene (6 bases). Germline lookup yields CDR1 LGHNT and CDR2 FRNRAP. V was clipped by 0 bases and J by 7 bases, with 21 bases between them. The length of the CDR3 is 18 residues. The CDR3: CASGLVNPGPTGGGELFF. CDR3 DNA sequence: TGTGCTAGTGGTTTGGTGAACCCGGGACCTACCGGGGGCGGGGAGCTGTTTTTT.

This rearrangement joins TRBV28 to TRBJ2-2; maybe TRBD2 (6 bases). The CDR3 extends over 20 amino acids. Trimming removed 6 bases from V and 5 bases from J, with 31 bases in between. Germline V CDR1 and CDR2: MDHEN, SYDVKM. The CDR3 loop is CASSSRPHMFTGEATGELFF. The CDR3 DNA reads TGTGCCAGCAGCTCCCGCCCCCACATGTTCACGGGGGAGGCAACCGGGGAGCTGTTTTTT.

The CDR3 loop reads CASSLGGGANEQFF. The DNA of the CDR3 is TGCGCCAGCAGCTTGGGCGGGGGGGCGAATGAGCAGTTCTTC. The chain employs TRBV5-1 and TRBJ2-1; TRBD2 matches 9 bases. In germline, CDR1 is SGHRS, CDR2 YFSETQ. The CDR3 has 14 residues. V was clipped by 0 bases and J by 7 bases; unmatched bases: 2. Full variable domain (remainder filled in from reference TRBV5-1 and TRBJ2-1): KAGVTQTPRYLIKTRGQQVTLSCSPISGHRSVSWYQQTPGQGLQFLFEYFSETQRNKGNFPGRFSGRQFSNSRSEMNVSTLELGDSALYLCASSLGGGANEQFFGPGTRLTVL.

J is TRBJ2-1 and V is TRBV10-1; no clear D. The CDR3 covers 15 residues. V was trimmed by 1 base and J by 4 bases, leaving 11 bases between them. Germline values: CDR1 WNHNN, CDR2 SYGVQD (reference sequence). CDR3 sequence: CASSEFLGDYNEQFF. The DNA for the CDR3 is TGCGCCAGCAGTGAGTTTCTAGGAGATTACAATGAGCAGTTCTTC.

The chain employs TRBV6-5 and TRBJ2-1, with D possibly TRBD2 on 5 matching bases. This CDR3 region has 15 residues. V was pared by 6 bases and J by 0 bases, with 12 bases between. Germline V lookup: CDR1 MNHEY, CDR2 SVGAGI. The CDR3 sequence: CASRTDFYSYNEQFF. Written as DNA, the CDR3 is TGTGCCAGCAGGACGGACTTTTACTCCTACAATGAGCAGTTCTTC.

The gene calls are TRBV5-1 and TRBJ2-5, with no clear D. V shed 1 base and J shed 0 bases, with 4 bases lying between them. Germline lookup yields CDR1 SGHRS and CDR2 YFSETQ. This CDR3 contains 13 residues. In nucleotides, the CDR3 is TGCGCCAGCAGCTTGCAGTACCAAGAGACCCAGTACTTC. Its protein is CASSLQYQETQYF. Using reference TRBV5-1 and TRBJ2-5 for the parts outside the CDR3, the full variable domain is KAGVTQTPRYLIKTRGQQVTLSCSPISGHRSVSWYQQTPGQGLQFLFEYFSETQRNKGNFPGRFSGRQFSNSRSEMNVSTLELGDSALYLCASSLQYQETQYFGPGTRLLVL.

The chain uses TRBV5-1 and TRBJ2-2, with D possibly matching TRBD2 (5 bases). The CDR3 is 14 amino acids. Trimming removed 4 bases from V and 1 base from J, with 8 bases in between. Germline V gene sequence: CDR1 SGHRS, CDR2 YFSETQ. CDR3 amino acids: CASSPRGNTGELFF. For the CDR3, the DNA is TGCGCCAGCAGCCCCCGGGGGAACACCGGGGAGCTGTTTTTT.

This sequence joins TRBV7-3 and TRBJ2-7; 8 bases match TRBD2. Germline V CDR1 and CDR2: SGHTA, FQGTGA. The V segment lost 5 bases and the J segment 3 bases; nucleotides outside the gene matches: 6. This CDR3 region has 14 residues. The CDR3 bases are TGTGCCAGCAGCCCGAGCGGGAGTCTCTACGAGCAGTACTTC. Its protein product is CASSPSGSLYEQYF.

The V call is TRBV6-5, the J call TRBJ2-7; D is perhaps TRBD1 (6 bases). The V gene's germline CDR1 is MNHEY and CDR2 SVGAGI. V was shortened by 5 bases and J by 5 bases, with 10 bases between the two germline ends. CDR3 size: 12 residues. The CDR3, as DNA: TGTGCCAGCAGTAACAGGGACCACGAGCAGTACTTC. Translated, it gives CASSNRDHEQYF.

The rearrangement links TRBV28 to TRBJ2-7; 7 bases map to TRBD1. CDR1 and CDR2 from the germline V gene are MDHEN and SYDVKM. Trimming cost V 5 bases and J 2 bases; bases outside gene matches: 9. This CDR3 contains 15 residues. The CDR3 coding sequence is TGTGCCAGCAGTCTCGTGCGGACAGGACCCTACGAGCAGTACTTC. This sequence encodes CASSLVRTGPYEQYF.

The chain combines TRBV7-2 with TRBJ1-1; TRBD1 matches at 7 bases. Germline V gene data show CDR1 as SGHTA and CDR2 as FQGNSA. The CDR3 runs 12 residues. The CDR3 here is CAQGEWITEAFF. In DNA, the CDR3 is TGTGCTCAGGGGGAGTGGATTACTGAAGCTTTCTTT.

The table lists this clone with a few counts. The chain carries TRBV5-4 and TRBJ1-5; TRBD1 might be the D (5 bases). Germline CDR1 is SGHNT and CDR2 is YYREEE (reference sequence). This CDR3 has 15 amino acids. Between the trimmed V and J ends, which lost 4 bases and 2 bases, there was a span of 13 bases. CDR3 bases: TGTGCCAGCAGCCTGGCTGGGGACCGCAATCAGCCCCAGCATTTT. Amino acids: CASSLAGDRNQPQHF.

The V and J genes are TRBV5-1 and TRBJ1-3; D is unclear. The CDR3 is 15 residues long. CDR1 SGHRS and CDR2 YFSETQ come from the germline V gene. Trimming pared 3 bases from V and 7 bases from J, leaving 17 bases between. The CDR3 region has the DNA TGCGCCAGCAGCTCCGCGGCAGAACTGGGGAACACCATATATTTT. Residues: CASSSAAELGNTIYF.

This CDR3 is CASSGPGTGLPSGYTF. CDR3 DNA: TGTGCCAGCAGTGGTCCCGGGACAGGGCTTCCCTCTGGCTACACCTTC. V and J are TRBV25-1 and TRBJ1-2; TRBD1 matches 9 bases. Germline V CDR1 and CDR2: MGHDK, SYGVNS. This CDR3 has 16 amino acids. V gave up 4 bases and J gave up 7 bases; unmatched junction bases: 13.

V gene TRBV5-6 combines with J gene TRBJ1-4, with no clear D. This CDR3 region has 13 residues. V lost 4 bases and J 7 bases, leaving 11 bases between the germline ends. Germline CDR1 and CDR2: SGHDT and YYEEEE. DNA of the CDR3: TGTGCCAGCAGCAGCGGCCGGGGTGAAAAACTGTTTTTT. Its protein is CASSSGRGEKLFF.

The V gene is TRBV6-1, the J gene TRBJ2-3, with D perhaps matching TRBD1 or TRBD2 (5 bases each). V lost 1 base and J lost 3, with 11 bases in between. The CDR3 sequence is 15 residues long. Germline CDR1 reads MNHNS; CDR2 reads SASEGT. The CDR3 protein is CASSEGGRGTDTQYF. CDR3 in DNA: TGTGCCAGCAGTGAAGGGGGGAGAGGGACAGATACGCAGTATTTT.